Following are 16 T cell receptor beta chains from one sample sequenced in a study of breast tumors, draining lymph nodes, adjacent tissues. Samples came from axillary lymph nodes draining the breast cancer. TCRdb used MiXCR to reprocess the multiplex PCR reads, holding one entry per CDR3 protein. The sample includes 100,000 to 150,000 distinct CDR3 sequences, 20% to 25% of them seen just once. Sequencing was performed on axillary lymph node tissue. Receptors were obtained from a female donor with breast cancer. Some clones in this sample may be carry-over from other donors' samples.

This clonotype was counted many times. The CDR3 is CSARDGMDIKNIQYF. The DNA for the CDR3 is TGCAGTGCTAGAGATGGGATGGATATCAAAAACATTCAGTACTTC. The V call is TRBV20-1, the J call TRBJ2-4; D gene uncertain. This CDR3 comprises 15 residues. Germline V gene sequence: CDR1 DFQATT, CDR2 SNEGSKA (reference sequence). V lost 0 bases and J lost 3, with 12 bases in between.

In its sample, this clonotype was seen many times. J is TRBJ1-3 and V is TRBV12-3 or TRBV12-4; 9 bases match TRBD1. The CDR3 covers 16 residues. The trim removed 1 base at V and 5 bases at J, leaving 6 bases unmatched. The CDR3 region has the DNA TGTGCCAGCAGTTTAGGGAGGGGGACAGGGAGAAACACCATATATTTT. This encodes CASSLGRGTGRNTIYF.

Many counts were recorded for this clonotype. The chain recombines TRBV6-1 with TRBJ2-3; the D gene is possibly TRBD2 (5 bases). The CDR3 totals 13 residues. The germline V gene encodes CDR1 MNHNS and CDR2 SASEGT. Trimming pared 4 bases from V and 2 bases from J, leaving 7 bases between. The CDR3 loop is CASSGTYTDTQYF. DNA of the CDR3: TGTGCCAGCAGTGGGACTTACACAGATACGCAGTATTTT.

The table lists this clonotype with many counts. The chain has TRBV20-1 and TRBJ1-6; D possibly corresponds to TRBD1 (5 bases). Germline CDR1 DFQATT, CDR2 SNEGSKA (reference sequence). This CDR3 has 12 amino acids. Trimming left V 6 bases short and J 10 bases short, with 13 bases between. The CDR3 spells CSAQGAGSPLHF. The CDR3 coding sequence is TGCAGTGCGCAGGGCGCGGGCTCACCCCTCCACTTT.

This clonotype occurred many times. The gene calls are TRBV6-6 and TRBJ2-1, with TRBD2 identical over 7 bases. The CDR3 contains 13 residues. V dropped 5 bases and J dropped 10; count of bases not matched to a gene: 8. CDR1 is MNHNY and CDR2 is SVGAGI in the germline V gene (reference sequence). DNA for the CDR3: TGTGCCAGCAGTGGGAGGGAGGGCCTCGAGCAGTTCTTC. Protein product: CASSGREGLEQFF.

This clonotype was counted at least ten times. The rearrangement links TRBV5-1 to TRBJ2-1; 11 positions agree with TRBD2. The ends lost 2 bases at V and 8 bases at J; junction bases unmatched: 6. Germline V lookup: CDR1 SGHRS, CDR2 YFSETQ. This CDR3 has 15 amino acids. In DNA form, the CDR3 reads TGCGCCAGCAGCTTCTTTAGCGGGAGGGCCGATGAGCAGTTCTTC. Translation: CASSFFSGRADEQFF. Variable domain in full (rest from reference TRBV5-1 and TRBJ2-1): KAGVTQTPRYLIKTRGQQVTLSCSPISGHRSVSWYQQTPGQGLQFLFEYFSETQRNKGNFPGRFSGRQFSNSRSEMNVSTLELGDSALYLCASSFFSGRADEQFFGPGTRLTVL.

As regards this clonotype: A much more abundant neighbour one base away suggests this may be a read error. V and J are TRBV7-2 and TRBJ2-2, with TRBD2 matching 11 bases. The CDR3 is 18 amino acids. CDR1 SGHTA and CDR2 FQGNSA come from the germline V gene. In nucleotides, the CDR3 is TGTTCCAGCAGCCCGCGACTAGCGGGGAATACGAACACCGGGGAGCTGTTTTTT. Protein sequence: CSSSPRLAGNTNTGELFF.

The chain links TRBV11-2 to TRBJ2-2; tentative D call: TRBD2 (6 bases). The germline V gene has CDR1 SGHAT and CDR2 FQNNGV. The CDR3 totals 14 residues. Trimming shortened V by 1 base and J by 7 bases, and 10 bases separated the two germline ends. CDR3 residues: CASSLAREVGELFF. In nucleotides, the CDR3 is TGTGCCAGCAGCTTAGCCAGGGAGGTCGGGGAGCTGTTTTTT.

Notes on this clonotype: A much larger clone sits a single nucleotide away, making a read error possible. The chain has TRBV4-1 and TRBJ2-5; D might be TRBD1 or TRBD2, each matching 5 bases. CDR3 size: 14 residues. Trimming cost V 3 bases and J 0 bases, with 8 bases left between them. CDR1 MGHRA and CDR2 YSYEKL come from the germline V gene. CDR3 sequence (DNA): TGCGCCAGCAGCCACGGGGCAGACCAAGAGACCCAGTACTTC. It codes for CASSHGADQETQYF.

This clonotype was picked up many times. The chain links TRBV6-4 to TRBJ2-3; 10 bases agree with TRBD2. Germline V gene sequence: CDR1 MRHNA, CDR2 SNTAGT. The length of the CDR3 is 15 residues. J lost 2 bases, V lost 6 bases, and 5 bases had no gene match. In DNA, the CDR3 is TGTGCCAGCAGCCGCGGACTAGCGGACACAGATACGCAGTATTTT. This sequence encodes CASSRGLADTDTQYF.

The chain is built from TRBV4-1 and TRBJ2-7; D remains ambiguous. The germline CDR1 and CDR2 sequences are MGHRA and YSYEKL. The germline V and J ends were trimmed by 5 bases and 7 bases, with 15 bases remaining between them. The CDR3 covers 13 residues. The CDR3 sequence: CASSTPNAEEQYF. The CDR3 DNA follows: TGCGCCAGCAGCACTCCCAACGCGGAAGAGCAGTACTTC.

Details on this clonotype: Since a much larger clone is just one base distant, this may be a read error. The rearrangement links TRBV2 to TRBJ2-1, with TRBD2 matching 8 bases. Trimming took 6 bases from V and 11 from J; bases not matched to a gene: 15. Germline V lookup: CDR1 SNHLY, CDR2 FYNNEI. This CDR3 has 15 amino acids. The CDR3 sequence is CASSVTSGIGDKQFF. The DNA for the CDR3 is TGTGCCAGCAGCGTCACTAGCGGCATTGGCGATAAGCAGTTCTTC.

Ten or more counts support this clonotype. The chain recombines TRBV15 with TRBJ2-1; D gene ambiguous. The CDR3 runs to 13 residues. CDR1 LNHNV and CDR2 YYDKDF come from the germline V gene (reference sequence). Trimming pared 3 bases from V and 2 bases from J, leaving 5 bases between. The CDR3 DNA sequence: TGTGCCACCAGCAGTGAGACCTACAATGAGCAGTTCTTC. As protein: CATSSETYNEQFF.

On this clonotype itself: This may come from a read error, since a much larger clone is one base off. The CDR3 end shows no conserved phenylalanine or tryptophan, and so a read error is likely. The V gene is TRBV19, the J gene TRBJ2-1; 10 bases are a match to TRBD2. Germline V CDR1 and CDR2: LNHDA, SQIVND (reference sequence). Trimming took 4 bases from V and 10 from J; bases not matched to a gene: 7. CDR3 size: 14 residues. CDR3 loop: CASSKLAGALEQFS. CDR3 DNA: TGTGCCAGTAGTAAGCTAGCGGGAGCTCTCGAGCAGTTCTCC.

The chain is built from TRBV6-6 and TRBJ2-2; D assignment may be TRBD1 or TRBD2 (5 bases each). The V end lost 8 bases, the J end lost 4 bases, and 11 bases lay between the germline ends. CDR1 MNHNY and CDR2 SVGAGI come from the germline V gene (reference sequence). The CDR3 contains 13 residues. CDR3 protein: CASGMGPTGELFF. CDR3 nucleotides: TGTGCCAGCGGGATGGGACCCACCGGGGAGCTGTTTTTT.

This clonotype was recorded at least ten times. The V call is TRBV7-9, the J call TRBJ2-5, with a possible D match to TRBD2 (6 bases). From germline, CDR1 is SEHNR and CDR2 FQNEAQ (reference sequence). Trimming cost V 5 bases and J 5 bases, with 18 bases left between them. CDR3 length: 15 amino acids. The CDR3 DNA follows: TGTGCCAGCAGCCTCCAACCAGGGAGGAGCGAGACCCAGTACTTC. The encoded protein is CASSLQPGRSETQYF.